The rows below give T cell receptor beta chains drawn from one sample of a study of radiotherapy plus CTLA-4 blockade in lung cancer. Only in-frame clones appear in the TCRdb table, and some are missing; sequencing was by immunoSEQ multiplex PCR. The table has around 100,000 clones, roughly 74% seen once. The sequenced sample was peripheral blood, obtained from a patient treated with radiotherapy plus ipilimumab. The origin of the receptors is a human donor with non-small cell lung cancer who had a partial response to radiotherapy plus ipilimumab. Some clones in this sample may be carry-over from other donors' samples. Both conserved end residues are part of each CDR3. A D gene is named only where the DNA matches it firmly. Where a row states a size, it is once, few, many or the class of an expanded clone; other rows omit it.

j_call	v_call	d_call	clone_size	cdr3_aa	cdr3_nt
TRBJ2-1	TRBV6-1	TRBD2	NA	CASSLAGLGNEQFF	TGTGCCAGCAGTCTAGCGGGACTGGGCAATGAGCAGTTCTTC
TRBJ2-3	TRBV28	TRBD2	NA	CASSGPAGGTYTQYF	TGTGCCAGCAGTGGCCCGGCGGGGGGCACGTATACGCAGTATTTT
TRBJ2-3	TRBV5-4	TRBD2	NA	CASSWTSSDTQYF	TGTGCCAGCAGCTGGACTAGCTCAGATACGCAGTATTTT
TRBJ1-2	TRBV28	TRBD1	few	CASSPAGTGRGYTF	TGTGCCAGCAGTCCCGCCGGGACAGGGAGGGGCTACACCTTC
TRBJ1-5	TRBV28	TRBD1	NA	CASREQGAGNQPQHF	TGTGCCAGCAGAGAACAGGGGGCTGGCAATCAGCCCCAGCATTTT
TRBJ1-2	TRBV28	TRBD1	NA	CASYLTGGGYTF	TGTGCCAGCTATCTTACAGGGGGGGGCTACACCTTC
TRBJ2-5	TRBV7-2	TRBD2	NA	CASSSRLARRHETQYF	TGTGCCAGCAGCTCAAGACTAGCCCGACGGCATGAGACCCAGTACTTC
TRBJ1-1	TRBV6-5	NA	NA	CASSPRGASTEAFF	TGTGCCAGCAGTCCCAGGGGAGCCTCCACTGAAGCTTTCTTT
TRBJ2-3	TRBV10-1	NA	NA	CASRESGADTQYF	TGCGCCAGCAGGGAGTCAGGAGCAGATACGCAGTATTTT
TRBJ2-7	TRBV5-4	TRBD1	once	CASSSTGASYEQYF	TGTGCCAGCAGCTCCACAGGGGCTTCCTACGAGCAGTACTTC
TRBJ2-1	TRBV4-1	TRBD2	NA	CASSQNDGGANEQFF	TGCGCCAGCAGCCAAAATGACGGGGGGGCGAATGAGCAGTTCTTC
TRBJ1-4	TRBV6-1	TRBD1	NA	CASSIGTGGEKLFF	TGTGCCAGCAGTATCGGGACAGGGGGTGAAAAACTGTTTTTT
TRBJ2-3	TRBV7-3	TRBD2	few	CASSLGLAGTSGDTQYF	TGTGCCAGCAGCCTAGGACTAGCGGGAACCTCGGGAGATACGCAGTATTTT
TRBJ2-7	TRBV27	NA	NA	CASSAGTVYEQYF	TGTGCCAGCAGCGCCGGGACTGTCTACGAGCAGTACTTC
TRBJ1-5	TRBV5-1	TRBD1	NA	CASSMWTGPNQPQHF	TGCGCCAGCAGCATGTGGACAGGCCCTAATCAGCCCCAGCATTTT
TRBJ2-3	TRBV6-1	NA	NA	CASSGEVGTDTQYF	TGTGCCAGCAGTGGAGAAGTCGGCACAGATACGCAGTATTTT
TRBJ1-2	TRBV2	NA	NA	CASSPSLRYGYTF	TGTGCCAGCAGCCCATCATTGAGGTATGGCTACACCTTC
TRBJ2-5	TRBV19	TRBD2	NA	CASSLSPGLEVSQYF	TGTGCCAGTAGTCTAAGTCCGGGACTAGAGGTGTCCCAGTACTTC
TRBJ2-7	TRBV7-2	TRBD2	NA	CASSSNTLGLAGHEQYF	TGTGCCAGCAGCTCAAACACTCTGGGACTAGCGGGGCACGAGCAGTACTTC
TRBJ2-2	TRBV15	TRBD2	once	CATGGGRNTGELFF	TGTGCCACCGGCGGCGGGAGGAACACCGGGGAGCTGTTTTTT
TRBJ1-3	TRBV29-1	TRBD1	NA	CSVETGANSGNTIYF	TGCAGCGTGGAAACAGGGGCGAACTCTGGAAACACCATATATTTT
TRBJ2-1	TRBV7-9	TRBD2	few	CASSPTRLAGVNEQFF	TGTGCCAGCAGCCCCACTCGGCTAGCGGGAGTTAATGAGCAGTTCTTC
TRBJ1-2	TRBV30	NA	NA	CAWSLWGQNYGYTF	TGTGCCTGGAGTTTATGGGGGCAAAACTATGGCTACACCTTC
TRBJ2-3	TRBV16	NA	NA	CASSPGQLTDTQYF	TGTGCCAGCAGCCCAGGACAGCTCACAGATACGCAGTATTTT
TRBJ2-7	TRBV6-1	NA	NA	CASSEPLRLAYEQYF	TGTGCCAGCAGTGAACCCTTGAGACTAGCCTACGAGCAGTACTTC